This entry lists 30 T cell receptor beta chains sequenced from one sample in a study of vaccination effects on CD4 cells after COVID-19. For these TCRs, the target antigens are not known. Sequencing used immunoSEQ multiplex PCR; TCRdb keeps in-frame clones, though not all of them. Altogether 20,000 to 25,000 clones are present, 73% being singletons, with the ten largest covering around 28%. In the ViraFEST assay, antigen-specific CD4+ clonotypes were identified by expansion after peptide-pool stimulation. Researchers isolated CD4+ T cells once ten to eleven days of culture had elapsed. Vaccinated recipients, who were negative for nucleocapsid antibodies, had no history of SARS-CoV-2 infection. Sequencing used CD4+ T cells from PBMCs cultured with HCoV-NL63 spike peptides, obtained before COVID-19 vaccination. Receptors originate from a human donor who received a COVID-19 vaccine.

Here the CDR3 DNA reads TGTGCCAGCTCCGGGGCCGTGGGGGAGCAGTTCTTC. Protein sequence: CASSGAVGEQFF. This chain links TRBV7-8 with TRBJ2-1; D is perhaps TRBD1 or TRBD2 (5 bases each). The CDR3 totals 12 residues. Germline CDR1 SGHVS, CDR2 FQNEAQ. V gave up 8 bases and J gave up 10 bases, with 15 bases separating them.

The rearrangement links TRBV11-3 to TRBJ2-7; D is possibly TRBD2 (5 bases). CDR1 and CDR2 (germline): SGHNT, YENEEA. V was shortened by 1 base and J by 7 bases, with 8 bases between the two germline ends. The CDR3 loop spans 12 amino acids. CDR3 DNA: TGTGCCAGCAGCTTAGGATCGGGAGAGCAGTACTTC. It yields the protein CASSLGSGEQYF.

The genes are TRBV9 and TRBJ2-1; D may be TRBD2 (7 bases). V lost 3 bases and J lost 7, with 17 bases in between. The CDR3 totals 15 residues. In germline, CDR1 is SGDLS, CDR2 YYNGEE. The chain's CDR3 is CASSGRGGAANEQFF. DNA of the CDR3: TGTGCCAGCAGCGGAAGGGGGGGGGCGGCAAATGAGCAGTTCTTC.

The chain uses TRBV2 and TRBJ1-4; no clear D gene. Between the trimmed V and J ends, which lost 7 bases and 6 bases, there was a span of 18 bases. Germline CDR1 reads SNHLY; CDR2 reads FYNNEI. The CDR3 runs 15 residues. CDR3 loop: CASTPGLSRDEKLFF. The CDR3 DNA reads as TGTGCCAGCACCCCAGGACTCTCCCGGGATGAAAAACTGTTTTTT.

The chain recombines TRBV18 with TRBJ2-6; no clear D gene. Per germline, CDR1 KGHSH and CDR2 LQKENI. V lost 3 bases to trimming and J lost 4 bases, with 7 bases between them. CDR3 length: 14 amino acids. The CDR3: CASSPTFGANVLTF. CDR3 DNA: TGTGCCAGCTCACCGACGTTCGGGGCCAACGTCCTGACTTTC. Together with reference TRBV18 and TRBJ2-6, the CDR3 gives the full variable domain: NAGVMQNPRHLVRRRGQEARLRCSPMKGHSHVYWYRQLPEEGLKFMVYLQKENIIDESGMPKERFSAEFPKEGPSILRIQQVVRGDSAAYFCASSPTFGANVLTFGAGSRLTVL.

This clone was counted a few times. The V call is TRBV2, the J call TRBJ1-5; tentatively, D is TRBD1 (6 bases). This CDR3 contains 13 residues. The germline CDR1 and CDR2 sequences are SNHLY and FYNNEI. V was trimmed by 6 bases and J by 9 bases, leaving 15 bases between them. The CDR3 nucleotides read TGTGCCAGCAGGGCGGGACAACCCTCGCCCCAGCATTTT. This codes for CASRAGQPSPQHF. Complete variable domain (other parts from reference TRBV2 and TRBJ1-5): EPEVTQTPSHQVTQMGQEVILRCVPISNHLYFYWYRQILGQKVEFLVSFYNNEISEKSEIFDDQFSVERPDGSNFTLKIRSTKLEDSAMYFCASRAGQPSPQHFGDGTRLSIL.

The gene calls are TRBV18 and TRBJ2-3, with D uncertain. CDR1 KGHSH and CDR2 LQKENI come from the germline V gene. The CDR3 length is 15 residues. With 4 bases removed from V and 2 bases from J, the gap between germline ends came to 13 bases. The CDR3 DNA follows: TGTGCCAGCTCACTTCGGACCGGCGCCACAGATACGCAGTATTTT. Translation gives CASSLRTGATDTQYF. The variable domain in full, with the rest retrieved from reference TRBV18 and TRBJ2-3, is NAGVMQNPRHLVRRRGQEARLRCSPMKGHSHVYWYRQLPEEGLKFMVYLQKENIIDESGMPKERFSAEFPKEGPSILRIQQVVRGDSAAYFCASSLRTGATDTQYFGPGTRLTVL.

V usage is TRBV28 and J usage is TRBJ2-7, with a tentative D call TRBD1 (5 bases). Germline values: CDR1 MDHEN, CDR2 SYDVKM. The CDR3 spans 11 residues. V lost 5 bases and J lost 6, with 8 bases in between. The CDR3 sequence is CASSGHGEQYF. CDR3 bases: TGTGCCAGCAGTGGACACGGCGAGCAGTACTTC.

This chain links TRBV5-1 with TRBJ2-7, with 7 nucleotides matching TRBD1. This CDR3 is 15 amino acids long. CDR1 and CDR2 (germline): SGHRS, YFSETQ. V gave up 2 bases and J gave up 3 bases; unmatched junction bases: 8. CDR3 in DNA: TGCGCCAGCAGCTTTGCACAGGGGAAGGACTACGAGCAGTACTTC. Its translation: CASSFAQGKDYEQYF.

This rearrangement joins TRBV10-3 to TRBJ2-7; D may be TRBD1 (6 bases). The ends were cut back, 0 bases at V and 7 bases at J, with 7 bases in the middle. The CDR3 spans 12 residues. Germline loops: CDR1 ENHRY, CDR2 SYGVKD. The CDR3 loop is CAISESRGEQYF. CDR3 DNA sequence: TGTGCCATCAGTGAGTCAAGGGGGGAGCAGTACTTC.

The CDR3 DNA reads as TGTGCCATCAGTGAGTCGGCAAGACCTAATTCACCCCTCCACTTT. It specifies CAISESARPNSPLHF. The chain links TRBV10-3 to TRBJ1-6, with D unresolved. V was clipped by 0 bases and J by 6 bases, with 9 bases between them. Germline values: CDR1 ENHRY, CDR2 SYGVKD. CDR3 length: 15 amino acids.

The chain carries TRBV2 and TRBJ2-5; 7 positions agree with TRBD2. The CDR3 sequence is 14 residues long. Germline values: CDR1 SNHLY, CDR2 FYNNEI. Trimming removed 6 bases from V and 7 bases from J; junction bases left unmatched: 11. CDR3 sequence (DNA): TGTGCCAGCAGACAAAGCGGGGCCACCTGGACCCAGTACTTC. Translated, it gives CASRQSGATWTQYF.

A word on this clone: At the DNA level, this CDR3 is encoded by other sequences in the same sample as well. In nucleotides, the CDR3 is TGTGCCAGCTCACCACCGACTAGCGGGGGGGGCAATGAGCAGTTCTTC. It is translated as CASSPPTSGGGNEQFF. The V call is TRBV18, the J call TRBJ2-1; 14 bases align to TRBD2. Germline CDR1 reads KGHSH; CDR2 reads LQKENI. V lost 0 bases and J lost 6; bases outside the gene matches: 1. The CDR3 is 16 residues long.

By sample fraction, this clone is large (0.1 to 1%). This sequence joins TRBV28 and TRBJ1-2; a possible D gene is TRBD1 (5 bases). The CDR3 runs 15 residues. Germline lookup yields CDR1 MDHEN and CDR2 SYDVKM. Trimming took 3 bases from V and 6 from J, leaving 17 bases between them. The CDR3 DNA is TGTGCCAGCAGTTTTGCCCTCGGGGCAGGAAATGGCTACACCTTC. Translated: CASSFALGAGNGYTF.

The CDR3 here is CASSQDIGGQGSNQPQHF. The CDR3 coding sequence is TGTGCCAGCAGCCAAGATATAGGGGGACAGGGGAGCAATCAGCCCCAGCATTTT. The rearrangement joins TRBV4-2 to TRBJ1-5; 10 bases match TRBD1. Germline loops: CDR1 LGHNA, CDR2 YNFKEQ. Losses at the gene ends were 0 bases for V and 1 base for J; bases not matched to a gene: 6. This CDR3 has 18 residues.

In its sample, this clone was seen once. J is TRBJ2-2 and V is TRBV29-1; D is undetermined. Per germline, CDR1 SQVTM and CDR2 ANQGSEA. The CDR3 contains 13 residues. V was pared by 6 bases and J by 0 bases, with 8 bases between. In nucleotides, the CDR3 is TGCAGCGTCGGATGGTCGAACACCGGGGAGCTGTTTTTT. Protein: CSVGWSNTGELFF.

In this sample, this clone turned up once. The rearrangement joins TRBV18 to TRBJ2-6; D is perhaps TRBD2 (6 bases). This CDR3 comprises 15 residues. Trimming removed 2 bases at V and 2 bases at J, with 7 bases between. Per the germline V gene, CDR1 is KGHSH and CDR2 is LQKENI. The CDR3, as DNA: TGTGCCAGCTCACCATGGGGGGCTGGGGCCAACGTCCTGACTTTC. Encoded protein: CASSPWGAGANVLTF.

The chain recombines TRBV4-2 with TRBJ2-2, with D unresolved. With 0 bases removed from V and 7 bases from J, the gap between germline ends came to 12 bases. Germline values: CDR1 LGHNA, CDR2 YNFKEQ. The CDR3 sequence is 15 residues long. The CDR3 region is CASSQERNKGGELFF. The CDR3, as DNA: TGTGCCAGCAGCCAAGAACGTAACAAAGGCGGGGAGCTGTTTTTT.

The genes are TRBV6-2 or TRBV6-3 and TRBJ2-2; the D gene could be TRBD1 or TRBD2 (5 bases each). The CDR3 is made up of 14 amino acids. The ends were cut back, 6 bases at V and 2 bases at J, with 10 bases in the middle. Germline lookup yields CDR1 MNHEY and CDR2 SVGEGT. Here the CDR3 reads CASSWGPNTGELFF. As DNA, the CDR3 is TGTGCCAGCAGCTGGGGACCTAACACCGGGGAGCTGTTTTTT.

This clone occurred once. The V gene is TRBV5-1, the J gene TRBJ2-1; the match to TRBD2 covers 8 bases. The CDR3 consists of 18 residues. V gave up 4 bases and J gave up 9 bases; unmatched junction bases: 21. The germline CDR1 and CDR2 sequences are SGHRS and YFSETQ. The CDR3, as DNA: TGCGCCAGCAGCCCAGCTCCGGGACTAGGGCGCGGAGAGAGTGAGCAGTTCTTC. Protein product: CASSPAPGLGRGESEQFF.

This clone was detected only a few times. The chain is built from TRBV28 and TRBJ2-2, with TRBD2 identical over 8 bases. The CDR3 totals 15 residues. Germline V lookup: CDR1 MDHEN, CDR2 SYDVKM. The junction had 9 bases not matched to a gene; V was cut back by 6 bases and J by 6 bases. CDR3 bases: TGTGCCAGCAGACTTAGCGGGATGGGGGCCGGGGAGCTGTTTTTT. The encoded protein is CASRLSGMGAGELFF.

CDR3 amino acids: CASSPIQGKVVGSPLHF. The CDR3 bases are TGTGCCAGCTCACCAATCCAGGGGAAGGTTGTTGGTTCACCCCTCCACTTT. The chain is built from TRBV18 and TRBJ1-6; the D gene is possibly TRBD1 (6 bases). Germline lookup yields CDR1 KGHSH and CDR2 LQKENI. The CDR3 runs to 17 residues. Trimming shortened V by 2 bases and J by 9 bases, and 20 bases separated the two germline ends.

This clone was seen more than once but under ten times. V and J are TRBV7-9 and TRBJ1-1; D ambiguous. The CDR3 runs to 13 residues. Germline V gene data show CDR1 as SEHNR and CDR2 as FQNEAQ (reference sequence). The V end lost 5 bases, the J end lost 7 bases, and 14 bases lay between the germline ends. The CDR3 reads CASSPGERYEAFF. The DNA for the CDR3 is TGTGCCAGCAGCCCCGGGGAGCGGTATGAAGCTTTCTTT. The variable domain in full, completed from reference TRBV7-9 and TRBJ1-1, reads DTGVSQNPRHKITKRGQNVTFRCDPISEHNRLYWYRQTLGQGPEFLTYFQNEAQLEKSRLLSDRFSAERPKGSFSTLEIQRTEQGDSAMYLCASSPGERYEAFFGQGTRLTVV.

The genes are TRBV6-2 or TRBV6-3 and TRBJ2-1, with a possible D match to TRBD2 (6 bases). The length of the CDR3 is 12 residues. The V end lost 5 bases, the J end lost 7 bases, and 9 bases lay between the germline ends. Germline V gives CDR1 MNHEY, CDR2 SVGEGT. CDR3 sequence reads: CASSQTSNEQFF. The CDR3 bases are TGTGCCAGCAGTCAGACTAGTAATGAGCAGTTCTTC.

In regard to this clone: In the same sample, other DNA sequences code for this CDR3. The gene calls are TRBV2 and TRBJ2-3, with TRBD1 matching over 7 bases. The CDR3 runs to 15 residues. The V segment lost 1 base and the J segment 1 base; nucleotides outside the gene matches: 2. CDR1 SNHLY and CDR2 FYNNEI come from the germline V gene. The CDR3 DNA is TGTGCCAGCAGTGAAGGTGACAGGGGCACAGATACGCAGTATTTT. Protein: CASSEGDRGTDTQYF.

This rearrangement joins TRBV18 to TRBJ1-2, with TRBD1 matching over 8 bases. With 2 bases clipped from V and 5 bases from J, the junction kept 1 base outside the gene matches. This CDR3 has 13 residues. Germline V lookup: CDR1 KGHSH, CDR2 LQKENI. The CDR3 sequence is CASSPGQGYGYTF. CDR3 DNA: TGTGCCAGCTCACCAGGACAGGGTTATGGCTACACCTTC.

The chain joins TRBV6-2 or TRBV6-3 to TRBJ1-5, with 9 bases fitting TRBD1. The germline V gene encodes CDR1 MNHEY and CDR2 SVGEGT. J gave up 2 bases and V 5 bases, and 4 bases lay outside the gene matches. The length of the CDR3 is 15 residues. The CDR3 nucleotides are TGTGCCAGCAGTCGCCGGACAGGGGGCAATCAGCCCCAGCATTTT. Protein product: CASSRRTGGNQPQHF.

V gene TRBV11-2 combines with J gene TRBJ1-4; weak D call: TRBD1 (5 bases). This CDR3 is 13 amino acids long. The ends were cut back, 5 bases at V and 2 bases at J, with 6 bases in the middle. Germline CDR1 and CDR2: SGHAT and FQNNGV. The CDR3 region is CASSRGTNEKLFF. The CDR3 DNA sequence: TGTGCCAGCAGCCGGGGGACTAATGAAAAACTGTTTTTT.

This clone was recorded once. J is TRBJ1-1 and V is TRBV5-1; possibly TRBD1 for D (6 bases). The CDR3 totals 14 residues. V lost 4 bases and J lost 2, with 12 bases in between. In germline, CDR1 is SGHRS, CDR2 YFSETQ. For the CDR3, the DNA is TGCGCCAGCAGCCCGGGACACCAAAACACTGAAGCTTTCTTT. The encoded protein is CASSPGHQNTEAFF.

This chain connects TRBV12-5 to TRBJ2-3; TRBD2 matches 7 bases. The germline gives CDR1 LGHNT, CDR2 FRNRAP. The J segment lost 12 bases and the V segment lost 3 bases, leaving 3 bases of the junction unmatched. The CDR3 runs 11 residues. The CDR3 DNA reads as TGTGCTAGTGGTTTAGGACTAGGTCAGTATTTT. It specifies CASGLGLGQYF.